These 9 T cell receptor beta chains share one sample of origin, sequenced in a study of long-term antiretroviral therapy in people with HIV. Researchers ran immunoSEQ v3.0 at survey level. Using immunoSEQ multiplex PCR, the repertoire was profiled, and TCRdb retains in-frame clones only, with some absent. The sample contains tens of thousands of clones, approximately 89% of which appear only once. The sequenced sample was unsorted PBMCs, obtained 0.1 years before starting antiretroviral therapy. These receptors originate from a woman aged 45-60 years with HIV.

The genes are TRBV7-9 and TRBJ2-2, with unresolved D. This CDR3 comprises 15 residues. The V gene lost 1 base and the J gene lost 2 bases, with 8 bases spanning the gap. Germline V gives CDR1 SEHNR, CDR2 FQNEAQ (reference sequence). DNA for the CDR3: TGTGCCAGCAGCTTAGGGTCCATCAACACCGGGGAGCTGTTTTTT. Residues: CASSLGSINTGELFF.

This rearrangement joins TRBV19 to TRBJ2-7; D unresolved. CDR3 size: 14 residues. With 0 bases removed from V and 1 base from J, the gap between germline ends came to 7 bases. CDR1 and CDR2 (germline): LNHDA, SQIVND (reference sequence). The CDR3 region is CASSIEPDSYEQYF. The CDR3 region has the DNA TGTGCCAGTAGTATAGAACCGGATTCCTACGAGCAGTACTTC.

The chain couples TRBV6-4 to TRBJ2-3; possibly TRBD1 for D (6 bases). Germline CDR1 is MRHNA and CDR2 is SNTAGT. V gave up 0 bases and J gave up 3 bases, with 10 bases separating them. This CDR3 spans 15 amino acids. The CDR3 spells CASSDSSGATDTQYF. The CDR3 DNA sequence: TGTGCCAGCAGTGACTCCTCAGGGGCTACAGATACGCAGTATTTT.

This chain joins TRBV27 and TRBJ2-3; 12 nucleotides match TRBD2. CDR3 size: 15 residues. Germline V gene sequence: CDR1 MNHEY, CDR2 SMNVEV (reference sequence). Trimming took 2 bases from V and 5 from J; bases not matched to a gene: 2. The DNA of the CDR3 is TGTGCCAGCAGTTTACTAGCGGGGGGGTTAGATACGCAGTATTTT. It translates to CASSLLAGGLDTQYF.

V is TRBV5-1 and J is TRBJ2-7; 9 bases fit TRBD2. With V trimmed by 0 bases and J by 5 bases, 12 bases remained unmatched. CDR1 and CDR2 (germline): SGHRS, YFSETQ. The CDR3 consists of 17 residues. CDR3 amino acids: CASSLAPSGAPSDEQYF. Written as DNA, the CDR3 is TGCGCCAGCAGCTTGGCCCCTAGCGGGGCCCCTTCCGACGAGCAGTACTTC.

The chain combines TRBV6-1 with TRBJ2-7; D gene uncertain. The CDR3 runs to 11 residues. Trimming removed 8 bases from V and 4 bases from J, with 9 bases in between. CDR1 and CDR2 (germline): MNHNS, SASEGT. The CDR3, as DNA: TGTGCCAGCGGCAACTTATACGAGCAGTACTTC. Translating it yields CASGNLYEQYF.

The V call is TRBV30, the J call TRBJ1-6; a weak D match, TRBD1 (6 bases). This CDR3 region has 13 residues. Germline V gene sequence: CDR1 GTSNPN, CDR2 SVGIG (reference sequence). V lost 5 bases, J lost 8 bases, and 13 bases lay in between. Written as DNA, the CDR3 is TGTGCCTGGGGGCAGTCAGGGGATTCACCCCTCCACTTT. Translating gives CAWGQSGDSPLHF.

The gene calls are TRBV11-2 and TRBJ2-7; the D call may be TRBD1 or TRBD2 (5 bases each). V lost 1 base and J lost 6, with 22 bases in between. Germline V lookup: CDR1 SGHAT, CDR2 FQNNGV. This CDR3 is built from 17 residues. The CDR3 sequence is CASSLAGTPNGRSEQYF. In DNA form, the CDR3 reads TGTGCCAGCAGCTTAGCCGGGACCCCCAACGGTCGGTCCGAGCAGTACTTC.

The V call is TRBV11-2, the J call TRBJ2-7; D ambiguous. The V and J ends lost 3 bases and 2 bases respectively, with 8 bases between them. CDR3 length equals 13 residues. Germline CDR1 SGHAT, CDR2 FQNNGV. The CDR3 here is CASSFGPAYEQYF. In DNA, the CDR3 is TGTGCCAGCAGCTTCGGGCCCGCCTACGAGCAGTACTTC.